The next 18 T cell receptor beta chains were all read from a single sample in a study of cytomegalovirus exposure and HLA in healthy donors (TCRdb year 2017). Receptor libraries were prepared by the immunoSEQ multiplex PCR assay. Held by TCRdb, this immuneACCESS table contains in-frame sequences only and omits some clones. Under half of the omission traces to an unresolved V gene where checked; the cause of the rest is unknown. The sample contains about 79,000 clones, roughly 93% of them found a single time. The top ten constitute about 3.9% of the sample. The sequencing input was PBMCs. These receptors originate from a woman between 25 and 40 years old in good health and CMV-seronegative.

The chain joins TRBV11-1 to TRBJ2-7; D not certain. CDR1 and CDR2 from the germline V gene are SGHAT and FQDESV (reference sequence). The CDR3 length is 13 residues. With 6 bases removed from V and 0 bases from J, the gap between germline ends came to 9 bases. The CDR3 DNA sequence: TGTGCCAGCAGACTTCCGAGCTCCTACGAGCAGTACTTC. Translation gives CASRLPSSYEQYF. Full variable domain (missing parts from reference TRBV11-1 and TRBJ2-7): EAEVAQSPRYKITEKSQAVAFWCDPISGHATLYWYRQILGQGPELLVQFQDESVVDDSQLPKDRFSAERLKGVDSTLKIQPAELGDSAMYLCASRLPSSYEQYFGPGTRLTVT.

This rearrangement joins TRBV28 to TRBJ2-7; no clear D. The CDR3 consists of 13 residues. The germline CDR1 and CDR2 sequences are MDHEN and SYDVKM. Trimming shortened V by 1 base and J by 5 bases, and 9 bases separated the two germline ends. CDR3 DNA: TGTGCCAGCAGTTTATCCCGGCGGAACGAGCAGTACTTC. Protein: CASSLSRRNEQYF.

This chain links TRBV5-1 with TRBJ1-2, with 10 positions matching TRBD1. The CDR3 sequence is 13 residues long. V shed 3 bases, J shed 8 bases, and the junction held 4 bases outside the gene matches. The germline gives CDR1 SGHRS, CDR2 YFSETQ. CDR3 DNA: TGCGCCAGCAGCTCGGGACAGGGGTCCGGCTACACCTTC. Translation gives CASSSGQGSGYTF.

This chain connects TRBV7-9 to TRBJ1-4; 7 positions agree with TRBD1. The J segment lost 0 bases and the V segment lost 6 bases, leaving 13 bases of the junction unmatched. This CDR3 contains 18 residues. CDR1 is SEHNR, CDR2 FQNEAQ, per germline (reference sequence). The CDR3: CASSISTGAIATNEKLFF. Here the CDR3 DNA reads TGTGCCAGCAGTATATCCACAGGGGCGATTGCAACTAATGAAAAACTGTTTTTT.

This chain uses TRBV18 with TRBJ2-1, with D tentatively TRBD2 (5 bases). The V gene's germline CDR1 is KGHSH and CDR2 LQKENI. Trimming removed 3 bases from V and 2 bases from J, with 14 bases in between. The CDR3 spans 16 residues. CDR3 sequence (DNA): TGTGCCAGCTCACCCTACCCGGGGTATACCTACAATGAGCAGTTCTTC. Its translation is CASSPYPGYTYNEQFF.

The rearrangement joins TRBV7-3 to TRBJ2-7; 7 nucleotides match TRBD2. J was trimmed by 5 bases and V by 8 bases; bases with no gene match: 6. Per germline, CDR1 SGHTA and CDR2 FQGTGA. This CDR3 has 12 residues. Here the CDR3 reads CASGVGGNEQYF. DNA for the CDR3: TGTGCCAGCGGCGTGGGAGGGAACGAGCAGTACTTC.

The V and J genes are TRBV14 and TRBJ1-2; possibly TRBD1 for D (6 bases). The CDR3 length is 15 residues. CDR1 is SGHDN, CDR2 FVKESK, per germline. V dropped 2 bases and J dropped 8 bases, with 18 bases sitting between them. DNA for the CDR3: TGTGCCAGCAGCCAAAACCTTGGGGGGGCGGACGGCTACACCTTC. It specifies CASSQNLGGADGYTF.

Written as DNA, the CDR3 is TGTGCCAGCAGCTTAGCTGGGGAGGGATTGGGGCCTGGAAACACCATATATTTT. Translated: CASSLAGEGLGPGNTIYF. This chain links TRBV11-2 with TRBJ1-3; D is possibly TRBD1 (5 bases). The V end was cut by 1 base, the J end by 2 bases, with 18 bases between. This CDR3 region has 18 residues. Germline V gene data show CDR1 as SGHAT and CDR2 as FQNNGV.

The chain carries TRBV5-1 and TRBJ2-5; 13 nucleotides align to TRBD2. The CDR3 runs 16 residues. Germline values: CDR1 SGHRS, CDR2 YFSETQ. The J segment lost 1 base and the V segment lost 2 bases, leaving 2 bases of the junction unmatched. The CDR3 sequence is CASSFGTSGTQETQYF. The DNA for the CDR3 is TGCGCCAGCAGCTTTGGGACTAGCGGGACCCAAGAGACCCAGTACTTC. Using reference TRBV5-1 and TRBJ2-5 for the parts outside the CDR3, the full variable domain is KAGVTQTPRYLIKTRGQQVTLSCSPISGHRSVSWYQQTPGQGLQFLFEYFSETQRNKGNFPGRFSGRQFSNSRSEMNVSTLELGDSALYLCASSFGTSGTQETQYFGPGTRLLVL.

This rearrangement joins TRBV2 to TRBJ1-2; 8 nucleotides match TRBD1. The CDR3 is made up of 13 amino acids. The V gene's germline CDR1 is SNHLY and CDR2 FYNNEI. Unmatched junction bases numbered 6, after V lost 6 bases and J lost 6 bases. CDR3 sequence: CASRIGQGDGYTF. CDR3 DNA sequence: TGTGCCAGCAGAATAGGACAGGGAGATGGCTACACCTTC.

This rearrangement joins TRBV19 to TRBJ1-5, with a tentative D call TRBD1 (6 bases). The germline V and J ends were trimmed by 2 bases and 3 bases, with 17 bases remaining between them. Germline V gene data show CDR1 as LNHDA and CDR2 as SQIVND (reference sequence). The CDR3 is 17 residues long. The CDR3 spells CASSIQPGTIDNQPQHF. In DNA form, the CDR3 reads TGTGCCAGTAGTATACAACCCGGGACAATAGACAATCAGCCCCAGCATTTT.

The CDR3 here is CASSGSLQETQYF. The CDR3 coding sequence is TGTGCCAGTAGTGGTAGTCTCCAAGAGACCCAGTACTTC. The rearrangement uses TRBV19 and TRBJ2-5; no clear D. The CDR3 has 13 residues. Trimming left V 5 bases short and J 1 base short, with 8 bases between. CDR1 is LNHDA, CDR2 SQIVND, per germline (reference sequence).

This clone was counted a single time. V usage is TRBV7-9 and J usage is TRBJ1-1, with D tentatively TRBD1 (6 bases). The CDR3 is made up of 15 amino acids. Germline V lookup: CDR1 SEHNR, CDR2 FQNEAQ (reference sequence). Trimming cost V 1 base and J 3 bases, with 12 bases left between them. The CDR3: CASSLVQGPDTEAFF. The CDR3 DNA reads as TGTGCCAGCAGCTTAGTGCAGGGGCCTGACACTGAAGCTTTCTTT.

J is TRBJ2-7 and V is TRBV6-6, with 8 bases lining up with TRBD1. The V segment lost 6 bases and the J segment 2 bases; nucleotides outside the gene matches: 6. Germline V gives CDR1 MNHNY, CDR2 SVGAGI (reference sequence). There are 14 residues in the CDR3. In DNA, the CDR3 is TGTGCCAGCAGCATTCGACAGGGGACCTACGAGCAGTACTTC. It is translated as CASSIRQGTYEQYF.

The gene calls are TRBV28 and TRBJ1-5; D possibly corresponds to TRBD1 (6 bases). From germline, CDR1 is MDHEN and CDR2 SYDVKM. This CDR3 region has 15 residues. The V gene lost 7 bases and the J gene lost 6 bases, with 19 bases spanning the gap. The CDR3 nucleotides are TGTGCCAGCAATAACAGGGTCCAAATCGGTCAGCCCCAGCATTTT. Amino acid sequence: CASNNRVQIGQPQHF. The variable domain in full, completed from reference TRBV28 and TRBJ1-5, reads DVKVTQSSRYLVKRTGEKVFLECVQDMDHENMFWYRQDPGLGLRLIYFSYDVKMKEKGDIPEGYSVSREKKERFSLILESASTNQTSMYLCASNNRVQIGQPQHFGDGTRLSIL.

CDR3 loop: CASSLEGYSNQPQHF. The CDR3 DNA reads TGTGCCAGCAGCTTAGAGGGGTATAGCAATCAGCCCCAGCATTTT. The chain uses TRBV7-2 and TRBJ1-5; weak D call: TRBD1 (5 bases). V shed 1 base and J shed 0 bases, with 7 bases lying between them. The CDR3 loop spans 15 amino acids. CDR1 is SGHTA and CDR2 is FQGNSA in the germline V gene. Using reference TRBV7-2 and TRBJ1-5 for the parts outside the CDR3, the full variable domain is GAGVSQSPSNKVTEKGKDVELRCDPISGHTALYWYRQSLGQGLEFLIYFQGNSAPDKSGLPSDRFSAERTGGSVSTLTIQRTQQEDSAVYLCASSLEGYSNQPQHFGDGTRLSIL.

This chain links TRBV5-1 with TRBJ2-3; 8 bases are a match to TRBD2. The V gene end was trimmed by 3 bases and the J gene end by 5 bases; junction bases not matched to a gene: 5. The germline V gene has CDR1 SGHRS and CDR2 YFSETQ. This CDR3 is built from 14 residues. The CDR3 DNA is TGCGCCAGCAGCTCCGTGAGCGGGAGAGATACGCAGTATTTT. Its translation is CASSSVSGRDTQYF.

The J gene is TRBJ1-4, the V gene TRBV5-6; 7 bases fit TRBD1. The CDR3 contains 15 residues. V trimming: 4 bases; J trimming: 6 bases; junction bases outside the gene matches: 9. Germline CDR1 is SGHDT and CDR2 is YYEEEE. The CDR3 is CASSPGDSSYEKLFF. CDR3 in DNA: TGTGCCAGCAGCCCGGGGGACAGCTCTTATGAAAAACTGTTTTTT.